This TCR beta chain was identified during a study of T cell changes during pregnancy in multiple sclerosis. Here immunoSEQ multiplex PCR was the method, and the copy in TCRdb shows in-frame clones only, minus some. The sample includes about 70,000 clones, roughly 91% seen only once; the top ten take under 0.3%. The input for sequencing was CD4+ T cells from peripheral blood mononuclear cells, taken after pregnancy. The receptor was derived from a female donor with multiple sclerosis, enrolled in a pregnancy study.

Here the CDR3 DNA reads TGTGCCAGCAGTGAAGGGACTAGCGGGGTTAGCTCCTACAATGAGCAGTTCTTC. It codes for CASSEGTSGVSSYNEQFF. The J gene is TRBJ2-1, the V gene TRBV25-1, with 13 bases identical to TRBD2. This CDR3 region has 18 residues. Germline loops: CDR1 MGHDK, CDR2 SYGVNS. V lost 2 bases, J lost 0 bases, and 4 bases stayed unmatched.